This T cell receptor beta chain was sequenced during a study of beta chain features in type 1 diabetes. Study observations and caveats: Shorter TCRB CDR3s, moderately but significantly so, marked every one of the four CD4+ subsets in Type 1 diabetes patients.

Since all of the isolated RNA was reverse transcribed, expressed TCRB transcripts were what got sequenced. Profiling relied on immunoSEQ multiplex PCR, and the TCRdb table lists in-frame clones only, not all of them. The data hold some 370,000 clones, with 8.5% to 10% observed a single time. About this clone: The antigen remains undetermined.

With 5 bases clipped from V and 4 bases from J, the junction kept 10 bases outside the gene matches. The CDR3 is 16 residues long. The germline V gene encodes CDR1 MDHEN and CDR2 SYDVKM. The chain combines TRBV28 with TRBJ1-5, with 8 positions matching TRBD1. Material for sequencing was central memory CD4+ T cells from blood. The source is a man aged 25 to 40 with type 1 diabetes. This chain's CDR3 is CASSPVRGRWNQPQHF. CDR3 nucleotides: TGTGCCAGCAGTCCAGTCAGGGGGCGGTGGAATCAGCCCCAGCATTTT.